The source of this T cell receptor beta chain is a study of blood T cell repertoires in COVID-19. Study information: Samples representing acute and convalescent COVID-19 were sourced from the United States, Italy and Spain. Nucleic acid was either cDNA or gDNA, and it came from T cells, B-cell-depleted T cells, or PBMCs.

In the original processing: The authors estimated nucleated cell counts from reference gene primer amplification. TCRdb's copy holds only in-frame clones and misses some; the assay was immunoSEQ multiplex PCR. D and trimming were read from the DNA, whereas the V and J calls and clone size are those reported in that table. The sample lists around 230,000 clones; about four fifths were seen once. Sequencing was carried out using peripheral blood. This clonotype was obtained from a woman aged 80 or over with acute or convalescent COVID-19.

The CDR3 protein is CASSQDGGGSNQPQHF. CDR3 sequence (DNA): TGTGCCAGCAGCCAAGATGGGGGAGGGAGCAATCAGCCCCAGCATTTT. The chain couples TRBV3-1 (or the pseudogene TRBV3-2) to TRBJ1-5; possibly TRBD1 for D (5 bases). CDR3 size: 16 residues. Trimming stripped 0 bases from V and 1 base from J, with 10 bases between. Germline values: CDR1 LGHDT, CDR2 YNNKEL (reference sequence).